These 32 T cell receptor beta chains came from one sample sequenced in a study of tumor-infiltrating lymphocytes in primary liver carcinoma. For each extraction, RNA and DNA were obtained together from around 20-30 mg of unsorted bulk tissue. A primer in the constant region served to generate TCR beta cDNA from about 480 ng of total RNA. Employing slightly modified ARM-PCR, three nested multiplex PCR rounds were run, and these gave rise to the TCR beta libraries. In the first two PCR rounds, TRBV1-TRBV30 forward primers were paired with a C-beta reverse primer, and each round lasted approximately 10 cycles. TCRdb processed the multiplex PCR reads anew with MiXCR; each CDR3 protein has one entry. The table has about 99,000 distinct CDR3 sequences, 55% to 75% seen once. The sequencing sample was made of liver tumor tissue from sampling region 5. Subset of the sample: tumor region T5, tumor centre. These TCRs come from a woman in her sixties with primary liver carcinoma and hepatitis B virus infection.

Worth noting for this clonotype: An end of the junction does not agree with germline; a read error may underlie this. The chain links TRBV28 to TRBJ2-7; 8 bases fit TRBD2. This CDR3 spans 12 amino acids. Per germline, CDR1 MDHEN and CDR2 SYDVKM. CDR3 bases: TGTACCAGCAAGAGCGGGAGCTACGAGCAGTACTTC. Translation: CTSKSGSYEQYF.

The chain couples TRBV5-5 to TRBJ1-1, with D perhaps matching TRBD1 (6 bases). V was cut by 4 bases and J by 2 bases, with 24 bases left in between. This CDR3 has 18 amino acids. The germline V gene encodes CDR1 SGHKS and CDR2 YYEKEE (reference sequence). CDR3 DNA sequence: TGTGCCAGCAGCATCCGGGGGGGGGGCGGGGGTGATAACACTGAAGCTTTCTTT. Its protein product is CASSIRGGGGGDNTEAFF.

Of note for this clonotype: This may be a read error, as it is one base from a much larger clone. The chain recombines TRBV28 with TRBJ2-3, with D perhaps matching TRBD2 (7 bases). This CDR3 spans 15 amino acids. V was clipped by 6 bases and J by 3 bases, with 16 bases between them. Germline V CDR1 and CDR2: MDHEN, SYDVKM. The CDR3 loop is CASSPFGGRTDTQYF. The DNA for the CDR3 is TGTGCCAGCAGCCCCTTCGGGGGGCGGACAGATACGCAGTATTTT. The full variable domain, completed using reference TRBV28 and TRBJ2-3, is DVKVTQSSRYLVKRTGEKVFLECVQDMDHENMFWYRQDPGLGLRLIYFSYDVKMKEKGDIPEGYSVSREKKERFSLILESASTNQTSMYLCASSPFGGRTDTQYFGPGTRLTVL.

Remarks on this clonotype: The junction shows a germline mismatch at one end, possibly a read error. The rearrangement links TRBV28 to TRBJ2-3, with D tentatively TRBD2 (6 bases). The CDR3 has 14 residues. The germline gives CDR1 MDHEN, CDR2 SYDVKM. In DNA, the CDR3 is TGTGCCAGTAGTTTTACGGGAGAGCGTGATACGCAGTATTTT. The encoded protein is CASSFTGERDTQYF.

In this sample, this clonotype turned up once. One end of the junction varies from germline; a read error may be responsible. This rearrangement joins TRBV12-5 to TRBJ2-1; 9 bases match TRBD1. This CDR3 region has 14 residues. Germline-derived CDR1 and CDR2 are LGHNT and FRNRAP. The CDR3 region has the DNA TGTGCTAGTGGTTCGGGACAGGGCTTCAATGAGCAGTCCTTC. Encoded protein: CASGSGQGFNEQSF.

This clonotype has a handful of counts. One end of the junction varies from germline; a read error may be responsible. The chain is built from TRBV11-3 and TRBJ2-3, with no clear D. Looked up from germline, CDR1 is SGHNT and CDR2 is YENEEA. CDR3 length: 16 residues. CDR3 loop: CANSLSRGGPADTQYF. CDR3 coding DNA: TGTGCCAACAGCTTAAGCCGTGGCGGTCCCGCGGATACGCAGTATTTT. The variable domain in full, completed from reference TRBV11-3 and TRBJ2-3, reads EAGVVQSPRYKIIEKKQPVAFWCNPISGHNTLYWYLQNLGQGPELLIRYENEEAVDDSQLPKDRFSAERLKGVDSTLKIQPAELGDSAVYLCANSLSRGGPADTQYFGPGTRLTVL.

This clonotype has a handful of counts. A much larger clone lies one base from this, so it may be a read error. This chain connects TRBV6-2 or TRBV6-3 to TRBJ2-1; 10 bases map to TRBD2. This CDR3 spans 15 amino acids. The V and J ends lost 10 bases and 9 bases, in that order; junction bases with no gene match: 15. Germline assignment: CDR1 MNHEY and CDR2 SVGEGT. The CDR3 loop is CANSSGTSEVSEQFF. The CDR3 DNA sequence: TGTGCCAACAGCTCCGGGACTAGCGAAGTTAGTGAGCAGTTCTTC.

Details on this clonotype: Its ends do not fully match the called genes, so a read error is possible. This CDR3 reads CSVRRGGEDTGAFF. In DNA form, the CDR3 reads TGCAGCGTCCGGCGGGGAGGAGAAGACACTGGAGCTTTCTTT. The chain uses TRBV29-1 and TRBJ1-1; D remains unclear. The CDR3 spans 14 residues. The germline gives CDR1 SQVTM, CDR2 ANQGSEA. The whole variable domain, filled in from reference TRBV29-1 and TRBJ1-1, reads SAVISQKPSRDICQRGTSLTIQCQVDSQVTMMFWYRQQPGQSLTLIATANQGSEATYESGFVIDKFPISRPNLTFSTLTVSNMSPEDSSIYLCSVRRGGEDTGAFFGQGTRLTVV.

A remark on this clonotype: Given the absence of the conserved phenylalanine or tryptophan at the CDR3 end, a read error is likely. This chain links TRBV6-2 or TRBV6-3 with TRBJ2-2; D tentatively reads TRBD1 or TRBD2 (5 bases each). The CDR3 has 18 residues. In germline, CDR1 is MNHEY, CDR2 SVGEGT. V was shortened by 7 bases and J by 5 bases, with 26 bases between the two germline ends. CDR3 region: CASTLLGDPGWGTGELFS. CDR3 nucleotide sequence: TGTGCCAGCACCCTACTAGGGGACCCGGGATGGGGTACCGGGGAGCTGTTTTCC.

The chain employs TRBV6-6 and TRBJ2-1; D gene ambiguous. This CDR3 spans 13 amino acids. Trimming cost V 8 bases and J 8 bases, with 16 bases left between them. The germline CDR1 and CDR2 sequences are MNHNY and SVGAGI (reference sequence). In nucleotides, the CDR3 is TGTGCCAGCCAGGAAACGCCAGGCGATGAGCAGTTCTTC. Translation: CASQETPGDEQFF.

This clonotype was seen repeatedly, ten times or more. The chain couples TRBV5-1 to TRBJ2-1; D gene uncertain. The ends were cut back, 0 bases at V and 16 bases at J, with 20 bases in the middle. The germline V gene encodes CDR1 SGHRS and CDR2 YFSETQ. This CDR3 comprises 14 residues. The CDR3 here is CASSLGSRSPFAFF. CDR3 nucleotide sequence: TGCGCCAGCAGCTTGGGGTCTAGGTCCCCCTTCGCCTTCTTC.

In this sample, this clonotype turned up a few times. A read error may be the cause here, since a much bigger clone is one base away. CDR3 amino acids: CAGSSTSNYGYTF. CDR3 in DNA: TGTGCCGGCAGCTCGACGAGCAACTATGGCTACACCTTC. J is TRBJ1-2 and V is TRBV13; no reliable D call. This CDR3 region has 13 residues. Germline V gene data show CDR1 as PRHDT and CDR2 as FYEKMQ (reference sequence).

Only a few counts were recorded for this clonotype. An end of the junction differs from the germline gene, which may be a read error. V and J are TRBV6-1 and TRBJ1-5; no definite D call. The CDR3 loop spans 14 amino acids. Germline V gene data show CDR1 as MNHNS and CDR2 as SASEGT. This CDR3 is CANSETGEVQPQHF. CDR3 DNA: TGTGCCAACAGTGAAACCGGCGAGGTTCAGCCCCAGCACTTT.

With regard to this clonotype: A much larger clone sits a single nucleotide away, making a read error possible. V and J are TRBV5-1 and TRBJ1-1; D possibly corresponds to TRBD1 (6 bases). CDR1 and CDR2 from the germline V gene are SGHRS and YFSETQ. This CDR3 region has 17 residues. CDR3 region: CANSRTTGRNAGTEAFF. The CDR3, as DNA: TGCGCCAACAGCCGTACTACAGGGAGGAATGCGGGCACTGAAGCTTTCTTT.

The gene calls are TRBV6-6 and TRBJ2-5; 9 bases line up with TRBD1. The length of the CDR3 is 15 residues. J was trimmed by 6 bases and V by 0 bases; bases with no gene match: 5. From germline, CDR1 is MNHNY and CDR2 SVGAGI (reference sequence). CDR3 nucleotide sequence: TGTGCCAGCAGTTACTCGCAGACAGGGGGAAAGACCCAGTACTTC. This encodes CASSYSQTGGKTQYF.

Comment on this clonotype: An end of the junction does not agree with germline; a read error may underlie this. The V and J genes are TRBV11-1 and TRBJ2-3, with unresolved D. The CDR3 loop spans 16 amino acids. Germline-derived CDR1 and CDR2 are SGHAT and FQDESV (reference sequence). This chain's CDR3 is CVSSLENSRTTDAQYF. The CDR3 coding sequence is TGTGTCAGCAGCTTGGAGAACTCGCGGACCACAGATGCGCAGTATTTT.

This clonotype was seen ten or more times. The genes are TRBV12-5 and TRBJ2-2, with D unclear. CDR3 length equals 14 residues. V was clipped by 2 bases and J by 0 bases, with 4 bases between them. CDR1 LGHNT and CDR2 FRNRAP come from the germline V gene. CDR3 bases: TGTGCTAGTGGTTTGTCTCCGAACACCGGGGAGCTGTTTTTT. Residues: CASGLSPNTGELFF.

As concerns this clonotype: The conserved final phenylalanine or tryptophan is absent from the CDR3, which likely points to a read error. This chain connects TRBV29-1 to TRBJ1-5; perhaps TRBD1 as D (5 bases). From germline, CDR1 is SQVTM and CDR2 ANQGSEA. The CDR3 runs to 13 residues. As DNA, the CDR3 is TGCAGCGTTTCTGACAGACGGGATCAGTCCCAGCATCTT. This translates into CSVSDRRDQSQHL.

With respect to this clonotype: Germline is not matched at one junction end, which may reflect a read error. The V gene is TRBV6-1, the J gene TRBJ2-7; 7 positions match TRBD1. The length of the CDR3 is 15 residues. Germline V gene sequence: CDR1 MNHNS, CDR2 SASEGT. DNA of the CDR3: TGTGCCAGTAGAAGACAGGGAGAGAGCTCCTACGGGCAGTACTTC. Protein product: CASRRQGESSYGQYF.

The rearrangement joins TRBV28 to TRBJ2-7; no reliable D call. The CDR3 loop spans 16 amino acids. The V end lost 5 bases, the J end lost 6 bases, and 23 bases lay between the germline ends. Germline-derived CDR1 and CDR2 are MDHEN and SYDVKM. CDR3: CASSPWCSGVDGEQYF. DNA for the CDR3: TGTGCCAGCAGTCCCTGGTGTAGTGGGGTAGATGGCGAGCAGTACTTC.

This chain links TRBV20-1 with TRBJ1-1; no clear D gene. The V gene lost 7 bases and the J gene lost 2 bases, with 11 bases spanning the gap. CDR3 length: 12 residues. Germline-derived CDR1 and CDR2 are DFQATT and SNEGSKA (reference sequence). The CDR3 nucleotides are TGCAGTGGCGTAGACGGCAACACTGAAGCTTTCTTT. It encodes CSGVDGNTEAFF.

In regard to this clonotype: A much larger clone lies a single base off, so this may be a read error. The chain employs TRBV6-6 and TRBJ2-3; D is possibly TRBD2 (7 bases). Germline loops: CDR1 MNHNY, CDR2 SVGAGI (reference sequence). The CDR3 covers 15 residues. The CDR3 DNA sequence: TGTACCAGCATCTTAGGGGGGGCGAGCACAGATACGCAGTATTTT. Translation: CTSILGGASTDTQYF.

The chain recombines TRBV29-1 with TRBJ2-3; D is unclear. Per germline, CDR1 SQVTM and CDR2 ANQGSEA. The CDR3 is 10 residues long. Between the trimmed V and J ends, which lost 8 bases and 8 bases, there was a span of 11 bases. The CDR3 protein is CSIGRGTQYF. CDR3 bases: TGCAGCATTGGTAGAGGTACGCAGTATTTT.

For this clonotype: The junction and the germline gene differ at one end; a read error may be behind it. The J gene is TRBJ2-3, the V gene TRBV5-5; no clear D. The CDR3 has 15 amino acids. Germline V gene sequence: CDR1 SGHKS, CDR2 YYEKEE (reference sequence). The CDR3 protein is CANSLVVISTETQYF. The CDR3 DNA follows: TGTGCCAACAGCTTGGTGGTGATTAGCACAGAAACGCAGTATTTT.

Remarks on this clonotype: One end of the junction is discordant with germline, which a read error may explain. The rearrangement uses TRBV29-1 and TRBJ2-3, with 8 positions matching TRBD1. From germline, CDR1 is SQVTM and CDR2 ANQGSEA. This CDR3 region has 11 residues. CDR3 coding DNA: TGCAGCATGGCGGACAGGGAGAGAGTGCAGTTT. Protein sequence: CSMADRERVQF.

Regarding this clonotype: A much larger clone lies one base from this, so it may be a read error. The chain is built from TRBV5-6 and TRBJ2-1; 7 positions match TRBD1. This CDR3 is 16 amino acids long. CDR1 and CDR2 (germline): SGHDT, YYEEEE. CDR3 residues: CASSGNRDSSDNEQLF. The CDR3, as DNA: TGTGCCAGCAGCGGGAACCGGGACAGCTCGGACAATGAGCAGCTCTTC.

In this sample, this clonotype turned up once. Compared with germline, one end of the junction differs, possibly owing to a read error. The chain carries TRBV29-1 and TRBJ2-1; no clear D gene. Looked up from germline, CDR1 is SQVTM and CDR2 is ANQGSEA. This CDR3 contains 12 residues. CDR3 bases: TGCAGCATTGAAGGGTTGTGGAATGAGCACTTTTTC. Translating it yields CSIEGLWNEHFF.

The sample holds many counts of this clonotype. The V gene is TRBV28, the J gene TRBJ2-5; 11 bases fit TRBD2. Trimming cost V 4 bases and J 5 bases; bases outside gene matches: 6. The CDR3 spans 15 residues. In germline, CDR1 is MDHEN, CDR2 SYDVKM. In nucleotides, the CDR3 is TGTGCCAGCAGTTCCCTAGCGGGGGGAGCGGAGACCCAGTACTTC. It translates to CASSSLAGGAETQYF.

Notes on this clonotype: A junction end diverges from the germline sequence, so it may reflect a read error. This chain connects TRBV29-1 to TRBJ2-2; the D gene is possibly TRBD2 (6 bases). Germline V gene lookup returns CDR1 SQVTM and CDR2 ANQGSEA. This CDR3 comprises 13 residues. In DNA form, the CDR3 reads TGCAGCGTCACGTGGCATTCGGGCGGGGAGCTGTTCTTT. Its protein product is CSVTWHSGGELFF.

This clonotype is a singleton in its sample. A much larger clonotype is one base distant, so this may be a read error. The CDR3 coding sequence is TGTGCCAGCAGCCATACGCGGGCGGGGCAGTACTTC. Its protein product is CASSHTRAGQYF. The V call is TRBV28, the J call TRBJ2-7; tentatively, D is TRBD2 (5 bases). The CDR3 sequence is 12 residues long. Germline-derived CDR1 and CDR2 are MDHEN and SYDVKM. V dropped 6 bases and J dropped 9 bases, with 15 bases sitting between them.

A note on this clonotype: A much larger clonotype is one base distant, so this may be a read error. CDR3 region: CVSDYGGAGQPQHF. CDR3 sequence (DNA): TGTGTCAGCGACTATGGCGGCGCGGGGCAGCCCCAGCATTTT. The gene calls are TRBV28 and TRBJ1-5, with D unresolved. Germline values: CDR1 MDHEN, CDR2 SYDVKM. The CDR3 is 14 amino acids.

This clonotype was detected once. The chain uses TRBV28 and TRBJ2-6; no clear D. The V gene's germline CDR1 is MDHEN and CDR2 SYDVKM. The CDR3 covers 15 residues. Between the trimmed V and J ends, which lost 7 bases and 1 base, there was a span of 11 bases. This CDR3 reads CASTAPFSGANVLTF. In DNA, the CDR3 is TGTGCCAGCACGGCACCGTTTTCTGGGGCCAACGTCCTGACTTTC.